One and the same sample provided the 30 T cell receptor beta chains below, sequenced in a study of blood T cells in healthy people across ages. Alongside a J-beta primer mix, a sample-barcoded 5' primer served in a second PCR lasting about 7 to 11 cycles. TCRdb reprocessed the 5' RACE reads with MiXCR, giving one entry per CDR3 protein. The sample carries over 1.5 million distinct CDR3 sequences, roughly 49% recorded once. Sequencing input: blood. The receptors shown here come from a woman between 40 and 55 years old in good health.

This chain uses TRBV28 with TRBJ1-2, with D maybe TRBD1 (5 bases). CDR3 length: 13 amino acids. The V end lost 6 bases, the J end lost 4 bases, and 12 bases lay between the germline ends. Germline lookup yields CDR1 MDHEN and CDR2 SYDVKM. Here the CDR3 DNA reads TGTGCCAGCAGGGAGACAGTAAGCTATGGCTACACCTTC. As protein: CASRETVSYGYTF.

CDR3 amino acids: CASSRLPINQPQHF. DNA of the CDR3: TGTGCCAGCAGCCGACTGCCAATCAATCAGCCCCAGCATTTT. The chain is built from TRBV7-8 and TRBJ1-5; D is ambiguous. V shed 5 bases and J shed 3 bases, with 11 bases lying between them. Germline CDR1 reads SGHVS; CDR2 reads FQNEAQ. The CDR3 has 14 amino acids.

The chain links TRBV29-1 to TRBJ2-3, with D possibly called TRBD1 or TRBD2 (6 bases each). The CDR3 sequence is 13 residues long. Trimming took 3 bases from V and 2 from J, leaving 9 bases between them. Germline V CDR1 and CDR2: SQVTM, ANQGSEA. DNA for the CDR3: TGCAGCGTTGATTCGGGGGCCACAGATACGCAGTATTTT. This encodes CSVDSGATDTQYF.

The rearrangement joins TRBV7-2 to TRBJ2-7; perhaps TRBD1 as D (6 bases). V lost 5 bases and J 3 bases, leaving 8 bases between the germline ends. Per the germline V gene, CDR1 is SGHTA and CDR2 is FQGNSA. The CDR3 has 12 amino acids. This CDR3 is CTSSQTGYEQYF. Here the CDR3 DNA reads TGTACCAGCAGCCAGACAGGCTACGAGCAGTACTTC. The full variable domain, rest sourced from reference TRBV7-2 and TRBJ2-7, is GAGVSQSPSNKVTEKGKDVELRCDPISGHTALYWYRQSLGQGLEFLIYFQGNSAPDKSGLPSDRFSAERTGGSVSTLTIQRTQQEDSAVYLCTSSQTGYEQYFGPGTRLTVT.

This sequence joins TRBV12-3 or TRBV12-4 and TRBJ1-2, with D tentatively TRBD1 (5 bases). This CDR3 is built from 14 residues. V dropped 5 bases and J dropped 2 bases, with 12 bases sitting between them. CDR3 DNA sequence: TGTGCCAGCAGTCGGACAACCTCCAACTATGGCTACACCTTC. It translates to CASSRTTSNYGYTF.

The chain joins TRBV29-1 to TRBJ2-5; maybe TRBD2 (6 bases). The CDR3 is 13 residues long. CDR1 is SQVTM, CDR2 ANQGSEA, per germline. Trimming left V 7 bases short and J 4 bases short, with 16 bases between. CDR3 sequence: CSAYLAVGETQYF. For the CDR3, the DNA is TGCAGCGCCTATTTAGCGGTAGGAGAGACCCAGTACTTC.

This clonotype was seen a handful of times. This chain links TRBV7-2 with TRBJ1-2; D remains unclear. Germline CDR1 reads SGHTA; CDR2 reads FQGNSA. This CDR3 comprises 15 residues. V lost 4 bases, J lost 5 bases, and 17 bases lay in between. DNA of the CDR3: TGTGCCAGCAGCTCACCCTCCGTCTCATTATATGGCTACACCTTC. Amino acid sequence: CASSSPSVSLYGYTF.

The gene calls are TRBV27 and TRBJ2-1; the match to TRBD2 covers 10 bases. The CDR3 runs to 16 residues. V lost 1 base, J lost 5 bases, and 5 bases stayed unmatched. The germline V gene has CDR1 MNHEY and CDR2 SMNVEV (reference sequence). The CDR3 coding sequence is TGTGCCAGCAGTTTATGGAGCGGGGGGGCACACAATGAGCAGTTCTTC. The encoded protein is CASSLWSGGAHNEQFF.

V usage is TRBV20-1 and J usage is TRBJ1-4; D is unclear. Germline V gene lookup returns CDR1 DFQATT and CDR2 SNEGSKA (reference sequence). The CDR3 runs to 13 residues. Trimming pared 2 bases from V and 8 bases from J, leaving 12 bases between. The CDR3 DNA is TGCAGTGCTAGATGGGTGTTTCGGGAAAAACTGTTTTTT. Its translation: CSARWVFREKLFF.

J is TRBJ1-1 and V is TRBV5-6; D is perhaps TRBD1 (5 bases). V was shortened by 1 base and J by 6 bases, with 22 bases between the two germline ends. CDR1 and CDR2 (germline): SGHDT, YYEEEE. The CDR3 covers 17 residues. The CDR3 coding sequence is TGTGCCAGCAGCTTGTTCGGCGTTGCAGGGTTGGGCGCTGAAGCTTTCTTT. This gives the protein CASSLFGVAGLGAEAFF.

The chain joins TRBV10-3 to TRBJ2-5, with 7 positions matching TRBD1. The closer fit of TRBJ2-7 to the DNA end suggests the J call may be wrong. Germline V gene sequence: CDR1 ENHRY, CDR2 SYGVKD. This CDR3 is 14 amino acids long. This chain's CDR3 is CATTRQGPYNEQYF. The DNA of the CDR3 is TGTGCCACAACAAGACAGGGACCCTACAACGAGCAGTACTTC.

This clonotype was recorded a few times. This chain links TRBV7-2 with TRBJ1-2; TRBD1 matches 12 bases. Losses at the gene ends were 1 base for V and 7 bases for J; bases not matched to a gene: 13. The CDR3 extends over 18 amino acids. Germline V CDR1 and CDR2: SGHTA, FQGNSA. The DNA of the CDR3 is TGTGCCAGCAGCTTAGTGTCGATCGGGACAGGGGGCGCGGGTGGCTACACCTTC. Translating it yields CASSLVSIGTGGAGGYTF.

This clonotype was counted only a few times. The V call is TRBV20-1, the J call TRBJ2-1; TRBD1 aligns across 7 bases. The better agreement between TRBJ2-7 and the DNA end casts doubt on the J call. Germline CDR1 is DFQATT and CDR2 is SNEGSKA (reference sequence). This CDR3 contains 17 residues. CDR3 bases: TGCAGTGCTAGAGAGACAGGGCGGTCGGGCTCCTACAATGAGCAGTACTTC. The encoded protein is CSARETGRSGSYNEQYF.

This clonotype was seen just once. The V call is TRBV6-2 or TRBV6-3, the J call TRBJ1-1; D possibly corresponds to TRBD1 (5 bases). V was pared by 1 base and J by 4 bases, with 13 bases between. This CDR3 has 15 amino acids. Germline V gives CDR1 MNHEY, CDR2 SVGEGT. CDR3 protein: CASSYLGRVGTEAFF. The DNA for the CDR3 is TGTGCCAGCAGTTACTTGGGCAGGGTGGGCACTGAAGCTTTCTTT.

This clonotype was detected only a few times. The CDR3: CASSYDRVEYEQYF. CDR3 nucleotide sequence: TGCGCCAGCAGCTACGACAGGGTCGAGTACGAGCAGTACTTC. The J gene is TRBJ2-4, the V gene TRBV5-1; TRBD1 matches 7 bases. The J call could be wrong; TRBJ2-7 is a better fit for the DNA end. This CDR3 region has 14 residues. The germline CDR1 and CDR2 sequences are SGHRS and YFSETQ.

The rearrangement links TRBV10-3 to TRBJ2-4; D is ambiguous. The J call may be in error: the DNA end matches TRBJ2-7 better. From germline, CDR1 is ENHRY and CDR2 SYGVKD. The CDR3 is 15 amino acids. CDR3 residues: CAISEFRSRNYEQYF. CDR3 DNA sequence: TGTGCCATCAGTGAGTTCCGGTCGAGGAACTACGAGCAGTACTTC.

This clonotype was picked up a small number of times. The V and J genes are TRBV13 and TRBJ2-1; 9 bases line up with TRBD1. J gave up 7 bases and V 8 bases, and 15 bases lay outside the gene matches. Germline values: CDR1 PRHDT, CDR2 FYEKMQ (reference sequence). This CDR3 spans 16 amino acids. CDR3 bases: TGTGCCAGCCAAGCCGCCGGGACAGGGTTTGGGAATGAGCAGTTCTTC. This sequence encodes CASQAAGTGFGNEQFF.

This clonotype has more than one count but fewer than ten. The V gene is TRBV6-1, the J gene TRBJ2-6, with TRBD1 matching 7 bases. V lost 5 bases and J lost 0; bases outside the gene matches: 10. Per the germline V gene, CDR1 is MNHNS and CDR2 is SASEGT. This CDR3 comprises 18 residues. The CDR3 loop reads CASSRGRGFSSGANVLTF. CDR3 nucleotides: TGTGCCAGCAGTAGGGGCAGGGGGTTTTCCTCTGGGGCCAACGTCCTGACTTTC.

Worth noting for this clonotype: Sequence at one end of the junction differs from germline and may be a read error. This chain links TRBV4-3 with TRBJ2-6; TRBD1 might be the D (5 bases). Germline CDR1 is LGHNA and CDR2 is YSLEER. The CDR3 length is 17 residues. The CDR3 sequence: CASSQEGVQSGANVPTF. The CDR3 DNA follows: TGCGCCAGCAGCCAAGAAGGGGTTCAGTCTGGGGCCAACGTCCCGACTTTC.

This clonotype has a handful of counts. This chain connects TRBV11-2 to TRBJ2-1; D possibly corresponds to TRBD2 (5 bases). The germline V gene has CDR1 SGHAT and CDR2 FQNNGV. This CDR3 contains 12 residues. V gave up 0 bases and J gave up 12 bases, with 9 bases separating them. The CDR3 DNA reads as TGTGCCAGCAGCTTAGATGGCCGGGGGCAGTTCTTC. It codes for CASSLDGRGQFF.

This chain uses TRBV4-1 with TRBJ2-5, with D possibly matching TRBD2 (5 bases). Between the trimmed V and J ends, which lost 0 bases and 1 base, there was a span of 12 bases. CDR3 length: 16 residues. Germline values: CDR1 MGHRA, CDR2 YSYEKL. CDR3 nucleotides: TGCGCCAGCAGCCAAGAGCTAGCAATTAGCCAAGAGACCCAGTACTTC. Protein: CASSQELAISQETQYF.

The chain carries TRBV12-3 or TRBV12-4 and TRBJ1-6; 8 positions agree with TRBD1. CDR3 size: 20 residues. Germline trimming cut 7 bases from V and 13 bases from J; bases unmatched to any gene: 30. CDR3 sequence reads: CASTSQWFVAGGPASGPLHF. In DNA form, the CDR3 reads TGTGCCAGCACCTCACAATGGTTCGTTGCAGGGGGCCCTGCCTCCGGGCCCCTCCACTTT.

The chain uses TRBV7-9 and TRBJ2-5; a possible D gene is TRBD1 (6 bases). CDR1 is SEHNR and CDR2 is FQNEAQ in the germline V gene (reference sequence). This CDR3 is built from 16 residues. V shed 5 bases and J shed 5 bases, with 21 bases lying between them. The CDR3 protein is CASSGRGTLRGETQYF. CDR3 nucleotides: TGTGCCAGCAGCGGTAGGGGGACGTTGAGGGGGGAGACCCAGTACTTC.

There are a few counts of this clonotype. J is TRBJ1-2 and V is TRBV11-2; 12 bases are shared with TRBD1. Per germline, CDR1 SGHAT and CDR2 FQNNGV. Unmatched junction bases numbered 15, after V lost 5 bases and J lost 5 bases. The CDR3 extends over 18 amino acids. This CDR3 reads CASSTRDLGQGAGYGYTF. DNA of the CDR3: TGTGCCAGCAGCACTAGGGACCTGGGACAGGGGGCAGGATATGGCTACACCTTC.

A few counts support this clonotype. The CDR3 protein is CASSQDGEPGYTF. The CDR3 region has the DNA TGCGCCAGCAGCCAAGATGGCGAGCCTGGCTACACCTTC. The V call is TRBV4-3, the J call TRBJ1-2; D is ambiguous. Germline lookup yields CDR1 LGHNA and CDR2 YSLEER. The V end was cut by 0 bases, the J end by 7 bases, with 9 bases between. The length of the CDR3 is 13 residues.

This clonotype was counted between two and nine times. The gene calls are TRBV20-1 and TRBJ2-4; 8 bases map to TRBD2. Germline CDR1 and CDR2: DFQATT and SNEGSKA (reference sequence). CDR3 length: 13 residues. Unmatched junction bases numbered 11, after V lost 3 bases and J lost 13 bases. The CDR3 sequence: CSASSRGVREQYF. In DNA, the CDR3 is TGCAGTGCTAGCTCGCGGGGGGTACGTGAGCAGTACTTC.

The chain has TRBV15 and TRBJ2-7; the D call may be TRBD1 or TRBD2 (5 bases each). The length of the CDR3 is 12 residues. Germline CDR1 reads LNHNV; CDR2 reads YYDKDF (reference sequence). Deletions cut 8 bases from V and 3 bases from J, with 11 bases between. In nucleotides, the CDR3 is TGTGCCACCCGGGGACCGGACTACGAGCAGTACTTC. As protein: CATRGPDYEQYF.

The rearrangement links TRBV9 to TRBJ2-3; 9 bases are shared with TRBD2. V was clipped by 3 bases and J by 0 bases; unmatched bases: 5. Germline CDR1 and CDR2: SGDLS and YYNGEE. The CDR3 contains 16 residues. The CDR3 is CASSAGGGESTDTQYF. The CDR3 DNA follows: TGTGCCAGCAGCGCTGGCGGGGGGGAAAGCACAGATACGCAGTATTTT.

This clonotype was seen more than once but under ten times. The V gene is TRBV7-2, the J gene TRBJ2-1; D may be TRBD2 (6 bases). Germline-derived CDR1 and CDR2 are SGHTA and FQGNSA. Deletions cut 3 bases from V and 10 bases from J, with 16 bases between. The CDR3 contains 14 residues. DNA of the CDR3: TGTGCCAGCAGCTTCGGGACTCCCCCTTCGGAGCAGTTCTTC. It codes for CASSFGTPPSEQFF. The full variable domain, with the rest looked up from reference TRBV7-2 and TRBJ2-1, is GAGVSQSPSNKVTEKGKDVELRCDPISGHTALYWYRQSLGQGLEFLIYFQGNSAPDKSGLPSDRFSAERTGGSVSTLTIQRTQQEDSAVYLCASSFGTPPSEQFFGPGTRLTVL.

The chain uses TRBV13 and TRBJ1-2; 9 positions agree with TRBD1. Trimming removed 5 bases from V and 2 bases from J; junction bases left unmatched: 9. Germline CDR1 and CDR2: PRHDT and FYEKMQ (reference sequence). The CDR3 totals 16 residues. The DNA for the CDR3 is TGTGCCAGCAGCAAAACCGGACAGGGGCCAAACTATGGCTACACCTTC. Its translation is CASSKTGQGPNYGYTF.